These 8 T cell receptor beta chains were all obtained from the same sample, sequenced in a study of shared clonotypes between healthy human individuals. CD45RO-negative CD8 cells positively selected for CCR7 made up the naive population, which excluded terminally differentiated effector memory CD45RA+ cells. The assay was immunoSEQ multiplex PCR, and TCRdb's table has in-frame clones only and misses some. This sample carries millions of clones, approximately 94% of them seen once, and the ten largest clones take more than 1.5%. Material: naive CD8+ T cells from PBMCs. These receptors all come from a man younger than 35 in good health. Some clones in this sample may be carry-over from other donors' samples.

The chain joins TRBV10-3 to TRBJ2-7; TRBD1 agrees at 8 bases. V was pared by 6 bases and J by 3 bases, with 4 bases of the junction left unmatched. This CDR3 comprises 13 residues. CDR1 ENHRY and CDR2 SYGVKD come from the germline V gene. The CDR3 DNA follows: TGTGCCATCAGGGGCAGGGGGCTCTACGAGCAGTACTTC. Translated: CAIRGRGLYEQYF.

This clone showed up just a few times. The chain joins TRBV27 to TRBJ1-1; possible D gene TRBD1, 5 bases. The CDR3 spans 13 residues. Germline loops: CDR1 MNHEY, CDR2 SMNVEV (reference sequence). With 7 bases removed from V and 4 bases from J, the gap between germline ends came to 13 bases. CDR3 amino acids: CASKPVGPTEAFF. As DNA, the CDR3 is TGTGCCAGCAAACCAGTGGGGCCCACTGAAGCTTTCTTT.

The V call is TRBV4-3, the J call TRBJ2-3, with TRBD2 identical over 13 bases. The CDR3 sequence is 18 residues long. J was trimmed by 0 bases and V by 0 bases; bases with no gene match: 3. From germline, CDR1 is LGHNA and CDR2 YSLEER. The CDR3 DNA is TGCGCCAGCAGCCAAGAGTTGGGACTAGCGGGGAGCACAGATACGCAGTATTTT. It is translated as CASSQELGLAGSTDTQYF.

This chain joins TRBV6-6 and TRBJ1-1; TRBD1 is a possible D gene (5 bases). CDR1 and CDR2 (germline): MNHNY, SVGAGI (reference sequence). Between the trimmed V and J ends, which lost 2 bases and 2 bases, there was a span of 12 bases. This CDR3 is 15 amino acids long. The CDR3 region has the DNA TGTGCCAGCAGTTACGATTGGGACCCCAACACTGAAGCTTTCTTT. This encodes CASSYDWDPNTEAFF.

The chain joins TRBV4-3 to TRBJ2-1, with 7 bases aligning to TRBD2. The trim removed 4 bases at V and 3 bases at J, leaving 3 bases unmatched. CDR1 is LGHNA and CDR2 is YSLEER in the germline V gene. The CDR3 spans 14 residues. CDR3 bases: TGCGCCAGCAGCCCTCGGGACTACTACAATGAGCAGTTCTTC. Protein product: CASSPRDYYNEQFF.

The CDR3: CASSLRPSDTDTQYF. The DNA for the CDR3 is TGTGCCAGCAGCTTGAGGCCTAGCGACACAGATACGCAGTATTTT. The rearrangement joins TRBV5-4 to TRBJ2-3; possible D gene TRBD2, 6 bases. Germline lookup yields CDR1 SGHNT and CDR2 YYREEE (reference sequence). The CDR3 sequence is 15 residues long. V was clipped by 1 base and J by 2 bases, with 11 bases between them.

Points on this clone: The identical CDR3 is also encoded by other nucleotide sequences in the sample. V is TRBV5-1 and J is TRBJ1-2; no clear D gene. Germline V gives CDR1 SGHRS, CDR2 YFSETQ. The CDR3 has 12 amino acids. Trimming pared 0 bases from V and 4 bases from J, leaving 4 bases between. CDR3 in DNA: TGCGCCAGCAGCTTGGGAATCTATGGCTACACCTTC. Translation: CASSLGIYGYTF.

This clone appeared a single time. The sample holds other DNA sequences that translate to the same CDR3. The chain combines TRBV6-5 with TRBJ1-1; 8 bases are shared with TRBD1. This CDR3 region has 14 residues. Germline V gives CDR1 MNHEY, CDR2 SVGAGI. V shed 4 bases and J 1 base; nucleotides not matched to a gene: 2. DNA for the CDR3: TGTGCCAGCAGTTCCACAGGGGGGAACACTGAAGCTTTCTTT. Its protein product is CASSSTGGNTEAFF.